This T cell receptor (beta chain) was captured in a study of blood T cell repertoires in COVID-19. Study-level information: Nucleic acid was either cDNA or gDNA, and it came from T cells, B-cell-depleted T cells, or PBMCs.

The repertoire was sequenced with immunoSEQ multiplex PCR; TCRdb's copy has only in-frame clones and lacks some. The repertoire consists of roughly 290,000 clones, with about 89% occurring once and the leading ten covering around 0.88%. The germline V gene encodes CDR1 LNHDA and CDR2 SQIVND (reference sequence). CDR3 length: 15 amino acids. Trimming at V came to 3 bases and at J to 7 bases, leaving 8 bases not matched to a gene. The specimen sequenced was peripheral blood. The J gene is TRBJ1-2, the V gene TRBV19; 10 nucleotides agree with TRBD1. This receptor was taken from a man between 25 and 39 years old with acute or convalescent COVID-19. The CDR3 region is CASSIRDRGYTGYTF. CDR3 DNA sequence: TGTGCCAGTAGTATCCGGGACAGGGGATATACTGGCTACACCTTC.